Presented here are 9 T cell receptor beta chains from one specimen sequenced in a study of Ad26.COV2.S vaccination and SARS-CoV-2 variants. Data came from immunoSEQ multiplex PCR; TCRdb stores just in-frame clones and leaves some out. The table records about 480,000 clones, approximately 90% of them present only once. Indicated treatment: around 19 received Ad26.COV2.S at low or high dose, single or two shots; about 5 received placebo; per-sample allocation not given. Day 63 after the first injection of vaccine or placebo was the sampling time. The material sequenced was peripheral blood, taken in a trial of Ad26.COV2.S vaccine versus placebo. The receptors derive from a person aged 18 to 65 who received the Ad26.COV2.S COVID-19 vaccine or a placebo.

The chain has TRBV28 and TRBJ2-7, with D possibly being TRBD1 or TRBD2 (5 bases each). The V end lost 6 bases, the J end lost 3 bases, and 9 bases lay between the germline ends. The CDR3 covers 12 residues. Germline loops: CDR1 MDHEN, CDR2 SYDVKM. The CDR3 bases are TGTGCCAGCAGGGGACCAATCTACGAGCAGTACTTC. As protein: CASRGPIYEQYF.

The V call is TRBV29-1, the J call TRBJ2-3, with D possibly being TRBD2 (7 bases). Looked up from germline, CDR1 is SQVTM and CDR2 is ANQGSEA. CDR3 size: 15 residues. Deletions cut 7 bases from V and 4 bases from J, with 21 bases between. CDR3 coding DNA: TGCAGCGCCCGCGGGGGCGGGAGTGGCGCAGATACGCAGTATTTT. Residues: CSARGGGSGADTQYF.

CDR3 DNA sequence: TGTGCCAGCAGCTTAGGGCTACCGGGGGATACGCAGTATTTT. Translating it yields CASSLGLPGDTQYF. The chain combines TRBV7-6 with TRBJ2-3; the D gene is possibly TRBD2 (5 bases). V was clipped by 1 base and J by 6 bases, with 11 bases between them. Germline V gene sequence: CDR1 SGHVS, CDR2 FNYEAQ. The CDR3 totals 14 residues.

The chain joins TRBV7-9 to TRBJ1-1, with no clear D. V dropped 7 bases and J dropped 4 bases, with 13 bases sitting between them. Looked up from germline, CDR1 is SEHNR and CDR2 is FQNEAQ (reference sequence). The CDR3 length is 13 residues. This CDR3 is CASTFVGRTEAFF. CDR3 nucleotide sequence: TGTGCCAGCACCTTTGTTGGTCGCACTGAAGCTTTCTTT.

The chain joins TRBV29-1 to TRBJ1-1, with 9 bases aligning to TRBD1. V dropped 5 bases and J dropped 0; count of bases not matched to a gene: 4. Germline V CDR1 and CDR2: SQVTM, ANQGSEA. CDR3 length: 14 residues. The CDR3 sequence: CSVTGGLVNTEAFF. The CDR3 nucleotides read TGCAGCGTTACAGGGGGCCTTGTGAACACTGAAGCTTTCTTT.

The chain couples TRBV5-1 to TRBJ1-2; 8 bases map to TRBD1. The V segment lost 4 bases and the J segment 6 bases; nucleotides outside the gene matches: 5. This CDR3 contains 13 residues. Germline CDR1 and CDR2: SGHRS and YFSETQ. The CDR3 sequence is CASSPQGADGYTF. CDR3 nucleotide sequence: TGCGCCAGCAGCCCCCAGGGGGCAGATGGCTACACCTTC. The whole variable domain, filled in from reference TRBV5-1 and TRBJ1-2, reads KAGVTQTPRYLIKTRGQQVTLSCSPISGHRSVSWYQQTPGQGLQFLFEYFSETQRNKGNFPGRFSGRQFSNSRSEMNVSTLELGDSALYLCASSPQGADGYTFGSGTRLTVV.

This clone has more than one count but fewer than ten. The chain employs TRBV6-6 and TRBJ2-7; TRBD1 matches at 7 bases. Germline CDR1 reads MNHNY; CDR2 reads SVGAGI (reference sequence). The CDR3 has 14 amino acids. Unmatched junction bases numbered 7, after V lost 6 bases and J lost 2 bases. The CDR3 region is CASRTGTDTYEQYF. CDR3 nucleotide sequence: TGTGCCAGCAGAACGGGGACAGATACCTACGAGCAGTACTTC.

The chain couples TRBV6-5 to TRBJ2-7; 9 bases are shared with TRBD2. V trimming: 6 bases; J trimming: 4 bases; junction bases outside the gene matches: 4. Germline-derived CDR1 and CDR2 are MNHEY and SVGAGI. The CDR3 runs 13 residues. The CDR3 DNA reads TGTGCCAGCAGAGCTAGCGGGGTATACGAGCAGTACTTC. It translates to CASRASGVYEQYF.

A single count supports this clone. This chain uses TRBV29-1 with TRBJ2-1, with 8 bases that match TRBD1. Per germline, CDR1 SQVTM and CDR2 ANQGSEA. J gave up 8 bases and V 7 bases, and 13 bases lay outside the gene matches. This CDR3 contains 14 residues. The CDR3 sequence is CSAVPGQGGDEQFF. The DNA of the CDR3 is TGCAGCGCCGTTCCAGGACAGGGTGGCGATGAGCAGTTCTTC.